This TCR beta chain stems from a study of T cell responses to AZD1222 COVID-19 vaccine. Produced via immunoSEQ multiplex PCR; TCRdb's table is partial and in-frame only. The sample consists of about 75,000 clones, about 91% of them appearing once. J was trimmed by 7 bases and V by 6 bases; bases with no gene match: 8. Germline lookup yields CDR1 SGHTA and CDR2 FQGNSA. The CDR3 totals 15 residues. Regarding the study as a whole: The peak T cell response came first, and repertoires were sampled only after it. White British ancestry dominated among donors, who included more females, and clonal diversity was possibly underestimated. Baseline testing showed seropositivity in only six AZD1222 recipients. Distributed over spike, vaccine-associated CD4 TCRs predominated at 160-218 and 743-854.

Of note for this clone: The target antigen is unknown.

This sequence joins TRBV7-2 and TRBJ2-2; TRBD1 aligns across 10 bases. The input for sequencing was peripheral blood, taken 28 days after the second dose of the MenACWY control vaccine. The TCR comes from an adult who received the MenACWY meningococcal vaccine as a control. CDR3 DNA: TGTGCCAGCAGACCTGACAGGGGGCAAAGCGGGGAGCTGTTTTTT. Amino acid sequence: CASRPDRGQSGELFF. The full variable domain, completed using reference TRBV7-2 and TRBJ2-2, is GAGVSQSPSNKVTEKGKDVELRCDPISGHTALYWYRQSLGQGLEFLIYFQGNSAPDKSGLPSDRFSAERTGGSVSTLTIQRTQQEDSAVYLCASRPDRGQSGELFFGEGSRLTVL.